This TCR beta chain was identified in a study of identifying expanded T cells in peripheral blood. V trimming: 6 bases; J trimming: 3 bases; junction bases outside the gene matches: 2. The CDR3 consists of 14 residues. Germline lookup yields CDR1 LNHDA and CDR2 SQIVND (reference sequence). TCRdb keeps only in-frame clones here, not all; method: immunoSEQ multiplex PCR. The profile shows about 110,000 clones, 88% of them singletons. Concerning this clone: The antigen is unknown.

Study-level points and caveats: Technical replicates showed about 1.2 changed clones; two weeks around 15; four weeks 19.

The clonotype comes from a person aged 18-70 years in good health. The sequenced sample consisted of blood. The V and J genes are TRBV19 and TRBJ2-6; 7 nucleotides match TRBD1. CDR3 bases: TGTGCCAGTAGGACAGGGAGTGGGGCCAACGTCCTGACTTTC. This sequence encodes CASRTGSGANVLTF.